Shown below are 10 T cell receptor beta chains from a single sample sequenced in a study of CD8 T cells in Susac syndrome. Random-hexamer reverse transcription was applied to about 0.5 to 1 ug RNA. TCRdb reprocessed the immunoSEQ multiplex PCR reads with MiXCR, giving one entry per CDR3 protein. This table holds around 280,000 distinct CDR3 sequences, just over 90% found once. The specimen was CD4+ T cells from PBMCs. These receptors all come from a human donor with multiple sclerosis.

The chain links TRBV25-1 to TRBJ2-1; D is possibly TRBD2 (5 bases). The V and J ends lost 6 bases and 8 bases respectively, with 23 bases between them. The germline CDR1 and CDR2 sequences are MGHDK and SYGVNS. The CDR3 totals 16 residues. The CDR3 sequence is CASSQLGAETPDEQFF. In nucleotides, the CDR3 is TGTGCCAGCAGCCAACTGGGAGCGGAAACGCCGGATGAGCAGTTCTTC.

This clonotype was recorded once. The chain uses TRBV6-2 or TRBV6-3 and TRBJ1-3; TRBD1 matches at 8 bases. The trim removed 5 bases at V and 7 bases at J, leaving 10 bases unmatched. The CDR3 loop spans 15 amino acids. Germline V gene data show CDR1 as MNHEY and CDR2 as SVGEGT. The DNA for the CDR3 is TGTGCCAGCAGTCCAGCGGGACAGGTCTCGAACACCATATATTTT. Its translation is CASSPAGQVSNTIYF.

V gene TRBV12-3 or TRBV12-4 combines with J gene TRBJ2-2; TRBD1 agrees at 7 bases. V was pared by 7 bases and J by 4 bases, with 9 bases of the junction left unmatched. The CDR3 loop spans 15 amino acids. CDR3 protein: CASTWGPGGTGELFF. Here the CDR3 DNA reads TGTGCCAGCACTTGGGGGCCAGGGGGCACCGGGGAGCTGTTTTTT.

The chain uses TRBV30 and TRBJ2-5; 8 bases align to TRBD1. J was trimmed by 14 bases and V by 2 bases; bases with no gene match: 7. Germline V gene lookup returns CDR1 GTSNPN and CDR2 SVGIG (reference sequence). The CDR3 contains 11 residues. The CDR3 loop is CAWSRRQGAYF. The CDR3 DNA is TGTGCCTGGAGTCGTCGGCAGGGGGCTTACTTC. The full variable domain, completed using reference TRBV30 and TRBJ2-5, is SQTIHQWPATLVQPVGSPLSLECTVEGTSNPNLYWYRQAAGRGLQLLFYSVGIGQISSEVPQNLSASRPQDRQFILSSKKLLLSDSGFYLCAWSRRQGAYFGPGTRLLVL.

CDR3 DNA sequence: TGTGCCAGCAGGCCCGATAGCGGGAGGGGAGATACGCAGTATTTT. It specifies CASRPDSGRGDTQYF. The chain carries TRBV2 and TRBJ2-3, with 11 bases identical to TRBD2. CDR1 is SNHLY and CDR2 is FYNNEI in the germline V gene. Trimming cost V 6 bases and J 5 bases; bases outside gene matches: 7. CDR3 length: 15 amino acids.

The rearrangement uses TRBV5-1 and TRBJ2-7; the D gene is possibly TRBD2 (5 bases). Trimming removed 3 bases from V and 0 bases from J, with 10 bases in between. The germline gives CDR1 SGHRS, CDR2 YFSETQ. The CDR3 consists of 14 residues. CDR3 nucleotide sequence: TGCGCCAGCAGCTCCCGGGGAAGCTCCTACGAGCAGTACTTC. It translates to CASSSRGSSYEQYF.

The V and J genes are TRBV7-9 and TRBJ2-1; D is ambiguous. CDR3 size: 11 residues. V was trimmed by 3 bases and J by 9 bases, leaving 6 bases between them. Looked up from germline, CDR1 is SEHNR and CDR2 is FQNEAQ (reference sequence). CDR3 in DNA: TGTGCCAGCAGCTTCTGGGGTGAGCAGTTCTTC. Protein product: CASSFWGEQFF.

The chain is built from TRBV19 and TRBJ1-2; TRBD1 matches 8 bases. Germline-derived CDR1 and CDR2 are LNHDA and SQIVND (reference sequence). J gave up 6 bases and V 6 bases, and 6 bases lay outside the gene matches. The CDR3 is 13 amino acids. The CDR3 DNA reads TGTGCCAGTAGCCGGACAGGGATGAATGGCTACACCTTC. Translation gives CASSRTGMNGYTF.

This clonotype was seen once. The rearrangement uses TRBV2 and TRBJ1-6; unclear D gene. The CDR3 extends over 14 amino acids. CDR1 and CDR2 (germline): SNHLY, FYNNEI. Trimming stripped 1 base from V and 10 bases from J, with 11 bases between. CDR3 sequence reads: CASSEVSYYSPLHF. DNA for the CDR3: TGTGCCAGCAGTGAAGTATCCTACTACTCACCCCTCCACTTT.

The rearrangement joins TRBV7-9 to TRBJ1-1; perhaps TRBD1 as D (5 bases). The V gene lost 3 bases and the J gene lost 2 bases, with 25 bases spanning the gap. This CDR3 comprises 19 residues. The germline V gene encodes CDR1 SEHNR and CDR2 FQNEAQ (reference sequence). The CDR3 is CASSLPGGEEKVLNTEAFF. CDR3 DNA: TGTGCCAGCAGCTTGCCCGGGGGGGAGGAAAAGGTGCTCAACACTGAAGCTTTCTTT. The complete variable domain, with remaining parts taken from reference TRBV7-9 and TRBJ1-1, reads DTGVSQNPRHKITKRGQNVTFRCDPISEHNRLYWYRQTLGQGPEFLTYFQNEAQLEKSRLLSDRFSAERPKGSFSTLEIQRTEQGDSAMYLCASSLPGGEEKVLNTEAFFGQGTRLTVV.